What follows is one TCR beta chain and its context. This clone was recorded only once. There is no known antigen for this receptor. Per-base quality was not reported, and no clone a single base away is much larger than it. Enrolling through a virtual design, the prospective study's participants ranged in age from roughly 18 to 90 years and lived across roughly 23 United States geographic areas. In the prospective study, cohorts were assigned on the basis of participant-reported clinical history obtained from a screening survey and a study questionnaire. Recovered participants in ImmuneRACE Cohort 3 were defined by two consecutive negative NP/OP PCR tests, clearance by a healthcare professional, or resolution of symptoms. In the prospective study, mobile phlebotomists collected whole blood, serum and a nasopharyngeal or oropharyngeal swab from each participant. Over a roughly two-month period, participants in the prospective study had the option of providing additional blood draws and questionnaires. Prospective study blood samples were shipped either frozen or at room temperature before DNA extraction.

Looking up the germline V gene (reference sequence) yields CDR1 LNHDA and CDR2 SQIVND. The CDR3 goes from the cysteine to the phenylalanine over 13 residues. CDR3 DNA only is kept here, 39 bases in frame from base 1. Deletion took 3 bases off V and 3 bases off J, with a span of 8 bases between the germline ends. TCRbeta CDR3 regions were amplified from genomic DNA using the immunoSEQ Assay, a bias-controlled multiplex PCR. The paper's data handling went like this. The number of nucleated cells in each sample was estimated by amplification of reference gene primers within the assay. To quantify the absolute abundance of each unique TCRbeta CDR3 rearrangement, sequence reads were collapsed and filtered. For each sample, productive Simpson clonality was calculated as the square root of Simpson's diversity index across productive rearrangements. Held by TCRdb, this immuneACCESS table contains in-frame sequences only and omits some clones. Under half of the omission traces to an unresolved V gene where checked; the cause of the rest is unknown. V and J calls and clone size are copied from that table; D and trimming were computed from the DNA. In this sample the table shows about 440,000 clones, about 90% of which occur a single time. Clones ranked in the top ten supply more than 0.55% of the sample.

The sample originates from a study of blood T cell repertoires in COVID-19 (dated by TCRdb to 2020 to 2021). For the wider study: Samples from collaborators originated in the United States, Italy and Spain and spanned both the acute and convalescent phases of COVID-19. A de-identified subject ID, COVID-19 status, age in years and sex were almost always included in the sample metadata. The dataset comprised deeply sampled blood TCRbeta repertoires from subjects exposed to, actively infected with, or recovered from COVID-19. Where HLA class I and class II types were available, the types were taken from metadata supplied by the sample provider, not from assay-based typing. The repertoires were released in a freely available public database meant as a resource for research on the immune response to SARS-CoV-2. Samples came from the ongoing ImmuneRACE study (first 160 participants) plus 1,254 subjects from 6 global collaborators. The prospective study material was composed of cDNA or gDNA derived from T cells, B-cell-depleted T cells, or PBMCs. Results the study describes overall, beyond this receptor: The quantity of clinical and demographic metadata differed by source and by participant and was supplied without curation.

The chain is encoded by TRBV19 joined to TRBJ1-2; the D segment could be TRBD1, given 5 matching bases. This TCR was recovered from a man in his late teens or twenties who had recovered from COVID-19. The source material was PBMCs or T cells enriched from blood (not recorded which). Here is the DNA: TGTGCCAGTAGTATTAAAGGGGACTATGGCTACACCTTC. The resulting protein is CASSIKGDYGYTF.